A single T cell receptor (beta chain) is shown here with its context. The authors' processing: Using reference gene primer amplification, nucleated cell counts were estimated. Only in-frame clones appear in the TCRdb table, and some are missing; sequencing was by immunoSEQ multiplex PCR. That table furnishes V, J and clone size, whereas the DNA furnished D and trimming. Of over 200,000 clones listed, 70% to 90% were seen once; the top ten hold over 4.5%. The CDR3 covers 17 residues. With V trimmed by 6 bases and J by 2 bases, 12 bases remained unmatched. The germline V gene has CDR1 LNHDA and CDR2 SQIVND (reference sequence). This specimen belongs to a study of blood T cell repertoires in COVID-19. Across the whole study: Sites in the United States, Italy and Spain provided acute and convalescent COVID-19 samples. Sources were T cells, B-cell-depleted T cells, or PBMCs; the material itself was cDNA or gDNA.

The receptor's source is a man older than 75 with acute or convalescent COVID-19. V and J are TRBV19 and TRBJ1-5, with 8 bases matching TRBD1. Sequenced: peripheral blood. CDR3 sequence reads: CASSQLQGAFGNQPQHF. CDR3 in DNA: TGTGCCAGTAGCCAACTCCAGGGGGCTTTTGGCAATCAGCCCCAGCATTTT.